Listed here are 11 T cell receptor beta chains from one sample, sequenced in a study of regulatory T cells in long-lasting Graves disease. Time point in this sample: persistent/refractory GD, antithyroid drugs over 5 years with positive TRAb. The TCR library was prepared using RNA isolated from PBMCs. Combining iRepertoire HTBI primers with Arm-PCR of CDR3 regions, the authors built TCR beta libraries. TCRdb fed the multiplex PCR reads into MiXCR, producing one record per CDR3 protein. The sample lists under 500,000 distinct CDR3 sequences, more than 20% occurring once. The specimen comprised peripheral blood mononuclear cells (PBMCs), sampled when the disease was refractory, from a patient treated with antithyroid drugs. Source of these receptors: a female donor with Graves disease.

A remark on this clonotype: A read error may be the cause here, since a much bigger clone is one base away. The chain links TRBV2 to TRBJ2-2; 14 nucleotides align to TRBD2. The CDR3 has 17 residues. Per germline, CDR1 SNHLY and CDR2 FYNNEI. The CDR3 loop is CAALGLAGGSNTEELFF. The CDR3 DNA follows: TGTGCCGCCCTAGGACTAGCGGGAGGTTCGAACACCGAGGAGCTGTTTTTT.

The V call is TRBV3-1, the J call TRBJ2-5; tentatively, D is TRBD1 (6 bases). The assigned J gene may be wrong: the sequence end matches TRBJ2-1 better. The CDR3 contains 16 residues. Looked up from germline, CDR1 is LGHDT and CDR2 is YNNKEL (reference sequence). This CDR3 is CASSQDTRTEYNEQFF. The CDR3 region has the DNA TGTGCCAGCAGCCAAGACACTCGGACAGAATACAATGAGCAGTTCTTC.

As regards this clonotype: A far more abundant clone sits one base away, making this likely a read error. The rearrangement uses TRBV6-2 or TRBV6-3 and TRBJ1-6; 11 bases agree with TRBD1. V lost 5 bases to trimming and J lost 8 bases; unmatched junction nucleotides: 5. CDR1 MNHEY and CDR2 SVGEGT come from the germline V gene. This CDR3 is 15 amino acids long. CDR3: CASSLGTGGYSPLHF. Written as DNA, the CDR3 is TGTGCCAGCAGTCTCGGGACAGGGGGATATTCACCCCTCCACTTT.

This clonotype showed up many times. The rearrangement links TRBV27 to TRBJ1-6; D is ambiguous. V gave up 3 bases and J gave up 5 bases, with 14 bases separating them. Germline CDR1 and CDR2: MNHEY and SMNVEV (reference sequence). CDR3 size: 16 residues. CDR3 loop: CASSFLSGPNNSPLHF. CDR3 sequence (DNA): TGTGCCAGCAGTTTTTTGTCAGGCCCAAATAATTCACCCCTCCACTTT.

This clonotype was observed at least ten times. Germline is not matched at one junction end, which may reflect a read error. The chain carries TRBV20-1 and TRBJ2-4; the D call may be TRBD1 or TRBD2 (5 bases each). CDR1 is DFQATT, CDR2 SNEGSKA, per germline (reference sequence). The CDR3 is 14 residues long. CDR3 bases: TGCAGTGCCAGAGGGGATAGAGCCAAAAACATTCAGTACTTC. This sequence encodes CSARGDRAKNIQYF.

The chain carries TRBV6-5 and TRBJ2-1; no reliable D call. The V end lost 6 bases, the J end lost 6 bases, and 15 bases lay between the germline ends. Germline CDR1 MNHEY, CDR2 SVGAGI. The CDR3 length is 14 residues. CDR3 nucleotide sequence: TGTGCCAGCAGCGAAGTCTTCCGATTCAATGAGCAGTTCTTC. Amino acids: CASSEVFRFNEQFF.

V usage is TRBV4-2 and J usage is TRBJ2-5, with a tentative D call TRBD1 (5 bases). V was pared by 1 base and J by 4 bases, with 13 bases between. CDR1 is LGHNA, CDR2 YNFKEQ, per germline. The CDR3 loop spans 15 amino acids. CDR3 region: CASSQVIQAGETQYF. The CDR3 nucleotides read TGTGCCAGCAGCCAAGTAATACAGGCTGGAGAGACCCAGTACTTC.

This clonotype was picked up many times. The chain couples TRBV27 to TRBJ1-1; D possibly corresponds to TRBD1 (5 bases). V dropped 6 bases and J dropped 4 bases, with 15 bases sitting between them. The CDR3 consists of 14 residues. CDR1 is MNHEY and CDR2 is SMNVEV in the germline V gene (reference sequence). The CDR3 reads CASSSIRGSTEAFF. The CDR3 nucleotides are TGTGCCAGCAGCTCTATTCGGGGGAGCACTGAAGCTTTCTTT.

This chain links TRBV10-2 with TRBJ1-1; the match to TRBD1 covers 8 bases. Germline V gene sequence: CDR1 WSHSY, CDR2 SAAADI. With V trimmed by 8 bases and J by 3 bases, 5 bases remained unmatched. The CDR3 consists of 13 residues. The CDR3 region is CASCGQGDTEAFF. The CDR3 region has the DNA TGCGCCAGCTGCGGACAGGGAGACACTGAAGCTTTCTTT.

Points on this clonotype: A read error is possible here, since a much larger clone lies one base away. The rearrangement joins TRBV6-1 to TRBJ1-4, with 8 bases matching TRBD1. V shed 6 bases and J 7 bases; nucleotides not matched to a gene: 10. The germline V gene encodes CDR1 MNHNS and CDR2 SASEGT. The CDR3 runs to 15 residues. The CDR3 reads CASSKSETGVEKLFF. The CDR3 DNA is TGTGCCAGCAGCAAATCCGAGACAGGGGTTGAAAAACTGTTTTTT.

This chain joins TRBV30 and TRBJ2-5, with 9 bases that match TRBD1. Trimming at V came to 3 bases and at J to 1 base, leaving 6 bases not matched to a gene. Germline-derived CDR1 and CDR2 are GTSNPN and SVGIG (reference sequence). The CDR3 runs 15 residues. CDR3 coding DNA: TGTGCCTGGAGAGCCGGGACAGGGAGCCAAGAGACCCAGTACTTC. This encodes CAWRAGTGSQETQYF.